This entry concerns a single T cell receptor beta chain. This entry comes from a study of T cell changes during pregnancy in multiple sclerosis. Clones were sequenced by immunoSEQ multiplex PCR, and TCRdb holds only the in-frame ones, with some missing. The sample carries 50,000 to 60,000 clones, approximately 91% recorded once. The V segment lost 4 bases and the J segment 3 bases; nucleotides outside the gene matches: 5. CDR1 and CDR2 (germline): SGHDN, FVKESK. The CDR3 sequence is 15 residues long. The rearrangement links TRBV14 to TRBJ2-2; TRBD1 aligns across 7 bases. The TCR comes from a female donor with multiple sclerosis, enrolled in a pregnancy study. This specimen was CD4+ T cells from peripheral blood mononuclear cells, taken in the third trimester of pregnancy. As DNA, the CDR3 is TGTGCCAGCAGCCGCTGGGACAGTGACACCGGGGAGCTGTTTTTT. Translating gives CASSRWDSDTGELFF.